The source of this T cell receptor beta chain is a study of regulatory T cells in long-lasting Graves disease. In the study overall: With positive TSH receptor antibodies and over 5 years of antithyroid drugs, Graves' disease was considered persistent.

As for time point: persistent/refractory GD, antithyroid drugs over 5 years with positive TRAb. RNA extracted from PBMCs served as the sequencing template. Arm-PCR of CDR3 regions and iRepertoire HTBI primers were used to build TCR beta libraries. TCRdb re-called the multiplex PCR reads with MiXCR, one entry per CDR3 protein. This sample has roughly 500,000 distinct CDR3 sequences, with about a fifth found just once. The CDR3 runs to 16 residues. Between the trimmed V and J ends, which lost 0 bases and 3 bases, there was a span of 14 bases. Germline CDR1 reads SQVTM; CDR2 reads ANQGSEA. This clonotype was counted only a few times.

This receptor was obtained from a female donor with Graves disease. This sample comprised peripheral blood mononuclear cells (PBMCs), obtained when the disease was refractory, from a patient treated with antithyroid drugs. V is TRBV29-1 and J is TRBJ2-2; a possible D gene is TRBD1 (6 bases). For the CDR3, the DNA is TGCAGCGTTGAAGATCCCACAAGGGGGTACACCGGGGAGCTGTTTTTT. Translation: CSVEDPTRGYTGELFF.